This record covers a single T cell receptor beta chain. This sample was included in a study of blood T cells in healthy people across ages. The study isolated at least 6.5 million PBMCs from each sample. The authors ran a second PCR of about 6 to 12 cycles using a sample-barcoded 5' primer and a J-beta primer mix. TCRdb re-called the 5' RACE reads through MiXCR, storing one row per CDR3 protein. The data hold 800,000 or so distinct CDR3 sequences, with less than 80% observed a single time. Trimming took off 1 base at V and 7 bases at J, with 10 bases between the two ends. This CDR3 is 14 amino acids long.

The clonotype originates from a man younger than 40 in good health. The chain combines TRBV12-3 or TRBV12-4 with TRBJ1-4, with a weak D call TRBD1 (6 bases). The sample consisted of blood. CDR3 sequence reads: CASSLEQGSEKLFF. The CDR3 bases are TGTGCCAGCAGTTTAGAACAGGGTAGTGAAAAACTGTTTTTT.